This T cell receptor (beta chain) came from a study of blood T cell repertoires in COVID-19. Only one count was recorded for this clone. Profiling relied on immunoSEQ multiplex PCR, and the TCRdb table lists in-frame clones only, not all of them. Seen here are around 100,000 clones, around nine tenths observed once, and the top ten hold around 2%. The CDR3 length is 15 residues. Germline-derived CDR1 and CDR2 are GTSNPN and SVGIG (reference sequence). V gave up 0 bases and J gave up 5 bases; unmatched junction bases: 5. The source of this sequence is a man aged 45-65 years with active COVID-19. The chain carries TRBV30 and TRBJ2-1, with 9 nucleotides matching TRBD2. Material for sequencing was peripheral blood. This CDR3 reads CAWSVRLAGNNEQFF. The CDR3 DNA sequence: TGTGCCTGGAGTGTACGTCTAGCGGGGAACAATGAGCAGTTCTTC.